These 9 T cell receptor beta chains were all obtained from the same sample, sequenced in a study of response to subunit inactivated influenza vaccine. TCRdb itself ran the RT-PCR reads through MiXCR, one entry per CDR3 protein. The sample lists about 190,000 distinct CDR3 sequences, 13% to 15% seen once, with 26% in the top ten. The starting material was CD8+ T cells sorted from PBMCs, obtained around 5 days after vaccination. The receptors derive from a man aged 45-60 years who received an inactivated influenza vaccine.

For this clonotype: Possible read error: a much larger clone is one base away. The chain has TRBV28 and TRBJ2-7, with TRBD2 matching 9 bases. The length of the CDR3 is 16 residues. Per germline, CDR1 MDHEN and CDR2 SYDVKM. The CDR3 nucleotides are TGTGCCATCAGTTTATCGGCCGGGACTAGCAGTTACGAGCAGTACTTC. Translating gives CAISLSAGTSSYEQYF.

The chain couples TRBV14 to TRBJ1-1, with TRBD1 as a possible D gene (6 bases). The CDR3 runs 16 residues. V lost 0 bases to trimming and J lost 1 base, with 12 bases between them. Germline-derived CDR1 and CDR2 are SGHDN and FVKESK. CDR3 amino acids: CASSQDDAGENTEAFF. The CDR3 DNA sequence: TGTGCCAGCAGCCAAGATGATGCAGGGGAGAACACTGAAGCTTTCTTT.

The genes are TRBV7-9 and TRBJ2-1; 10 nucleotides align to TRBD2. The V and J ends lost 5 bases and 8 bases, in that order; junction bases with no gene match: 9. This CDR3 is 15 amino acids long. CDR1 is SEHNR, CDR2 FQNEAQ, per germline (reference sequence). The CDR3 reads CASSPSSGSMYEQFF. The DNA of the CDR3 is TGTGCCAGCAGCCCCTCTAGCGGGAGTATGTATGAGCAGTTCTTC.

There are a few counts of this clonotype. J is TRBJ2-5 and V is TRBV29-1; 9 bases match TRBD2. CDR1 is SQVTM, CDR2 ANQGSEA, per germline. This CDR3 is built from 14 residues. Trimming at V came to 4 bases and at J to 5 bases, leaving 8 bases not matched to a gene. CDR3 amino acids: CSVVLAGAGETQYF. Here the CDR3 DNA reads TGCAGCGTTGTATTAGCGGGGGCCGGGGAGACCCAGTACTTC.

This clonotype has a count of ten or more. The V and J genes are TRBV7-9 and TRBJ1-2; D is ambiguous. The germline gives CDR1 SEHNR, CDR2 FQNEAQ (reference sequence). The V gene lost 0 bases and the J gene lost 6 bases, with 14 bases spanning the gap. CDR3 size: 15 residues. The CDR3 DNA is TGTGCCAGCAGCTTAGCGAGCAGGCTAGTAGATGGCTACACCTTC. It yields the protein CASSLASRLVDGYTF.

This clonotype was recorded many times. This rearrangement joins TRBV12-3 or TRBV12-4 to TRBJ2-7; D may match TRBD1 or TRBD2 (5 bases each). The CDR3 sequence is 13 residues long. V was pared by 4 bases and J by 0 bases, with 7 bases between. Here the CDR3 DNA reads TGTGCCAGCAGTTCGGGACCCTCCTACGAGCAGTACTTC. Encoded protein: CASSSGPSYEQYF.

Written as DNA, the CDR3 is TGTGCCAGCAGGGTAGGCGCTTTCTCCTACGAGCAGTACTTC. This encodes CASRVGAFSYEQYF. The V and J genes are TRBV6-1 and TRBJ2-7; D is unclear. The V and J ends lost 6 bases and 0 bases respectively, with 12 bases between them. The CDR3 loop spans 14 amino acids. Germline CDR1 reads MNHNS; CDR2 reads SASEGT.

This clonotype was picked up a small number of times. CDR3: CASSQESGTGAYEQYF. The DNA for the CDR3 is TGCGCCAGCAGCCAAGAATCCGGGACAGGCGCCTACGAGCAGTACTTC. V usage is TRBV4-3 and J usage is TRBJ2-7; 8 nucleotides align to TRBD1. CDR1 and CDR2 (germline): LGHNA, YSLEER. This CDR3 has 16 amino acids. Trimming at V came to 0 bases and at J to 2 bases, leaving 6 bases not matched to a gene.

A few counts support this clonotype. The CDR3 DNA reads as TGTGCCAGCAGCCCACCATCTCAAGAGACCCAGTACTTC. Translated: CASSPPSQETQYF. The V call is TRBV13, the J call TRBJ2-5; no firm D call. The CDR3 contains 13 residues. In germline, CDR1 is PRHDT, CDR2 FYEKMQ (reference sequence). V dropped 5 bases and J dropped 2 bases, with 9 bases sitting between them. The full variable domain, completed using reference TRBV13 and TRBJ2-5, is AAGVIQSPRHLIKEKRETATLKCYPIPRHDTVYWYQQGPGQDPQFLISFYEKMQSDKGSIPDRFSAQQFSDYHSELNMSSLELGDSALYFCASSPPSQETQYFGPGTRLLVL.